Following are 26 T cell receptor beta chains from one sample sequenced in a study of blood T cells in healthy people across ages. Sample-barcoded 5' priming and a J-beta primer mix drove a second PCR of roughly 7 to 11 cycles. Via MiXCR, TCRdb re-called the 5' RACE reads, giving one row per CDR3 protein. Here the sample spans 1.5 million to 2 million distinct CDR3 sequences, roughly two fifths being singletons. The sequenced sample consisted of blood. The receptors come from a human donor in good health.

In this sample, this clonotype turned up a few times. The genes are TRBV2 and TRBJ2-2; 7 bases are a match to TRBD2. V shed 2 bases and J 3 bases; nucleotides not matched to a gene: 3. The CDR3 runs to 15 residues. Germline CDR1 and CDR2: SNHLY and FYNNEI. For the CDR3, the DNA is TGTGCCAGCAGTGAACGGGGGGTAGACACCGGGGAGCTGTTTTTT. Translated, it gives CASSERGVDTGELFF.

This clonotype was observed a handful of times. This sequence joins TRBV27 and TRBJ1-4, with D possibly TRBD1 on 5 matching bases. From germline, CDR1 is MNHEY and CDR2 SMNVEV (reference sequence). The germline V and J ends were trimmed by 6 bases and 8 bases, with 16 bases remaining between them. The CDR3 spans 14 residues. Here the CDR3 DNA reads TGTGCCAGCAGGGTATGGCAGGGAGGGGAAAAACTGTTTTTT. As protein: CASRVWQGGEKLFF.

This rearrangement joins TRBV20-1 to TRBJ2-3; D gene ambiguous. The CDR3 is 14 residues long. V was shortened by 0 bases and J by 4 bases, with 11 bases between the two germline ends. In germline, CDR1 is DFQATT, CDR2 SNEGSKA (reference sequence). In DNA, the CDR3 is TGCAGTGCTAGAGACTGGGTGTCACCAGATACGCAGTATTTT. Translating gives CSARDWVSPDTQYF.

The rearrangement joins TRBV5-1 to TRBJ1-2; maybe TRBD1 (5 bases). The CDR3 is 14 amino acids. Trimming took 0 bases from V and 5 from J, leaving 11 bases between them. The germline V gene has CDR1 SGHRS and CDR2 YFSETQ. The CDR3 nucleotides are TGCGCCAGCAGCTTGGACGGGGCCTCGTATGGCTACACCTTC. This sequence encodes CASSLDGASYGYTF.

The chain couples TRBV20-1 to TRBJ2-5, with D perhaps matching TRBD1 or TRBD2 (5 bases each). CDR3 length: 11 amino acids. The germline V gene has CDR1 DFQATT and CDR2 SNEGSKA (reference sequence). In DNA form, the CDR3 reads TGCAGCCCAAGCTGGGGGGAGACCCAGTACTTC. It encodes CSPSWGETQYF.

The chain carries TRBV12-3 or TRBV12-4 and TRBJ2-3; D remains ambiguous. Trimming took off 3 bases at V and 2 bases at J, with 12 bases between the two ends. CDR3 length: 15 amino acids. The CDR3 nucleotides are TGTGCCAGCAGTTTCGGCGGAGTGATCACAGATACGCAGTATTTT. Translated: CASSFGGVITDTQYF.

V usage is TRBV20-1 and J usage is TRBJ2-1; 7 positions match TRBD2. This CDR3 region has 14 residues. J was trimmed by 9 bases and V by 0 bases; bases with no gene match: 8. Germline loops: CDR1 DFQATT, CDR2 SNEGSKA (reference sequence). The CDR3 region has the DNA TGCAGTGCTAGAGATGGGAGGGGCGACGGTGAGCAGTTCTTC. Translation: CSARDGRGDGEQFF.

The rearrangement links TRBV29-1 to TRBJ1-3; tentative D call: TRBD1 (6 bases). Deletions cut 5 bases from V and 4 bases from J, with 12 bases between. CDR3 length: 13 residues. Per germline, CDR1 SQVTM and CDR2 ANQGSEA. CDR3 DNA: TGCAGCGTTTCAGGGGTTTGGGGAAACACCATATATTTT. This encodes CSVSGVWGNTIYF.

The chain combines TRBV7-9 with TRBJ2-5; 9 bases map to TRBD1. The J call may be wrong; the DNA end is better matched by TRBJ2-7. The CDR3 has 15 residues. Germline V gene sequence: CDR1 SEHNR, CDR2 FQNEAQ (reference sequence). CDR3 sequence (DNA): TGTGCCAGCAGCTTGAACACAGGGGGCTTTTACGAGCAGTACTTC. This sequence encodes CASSLNTGGFYEQYF.

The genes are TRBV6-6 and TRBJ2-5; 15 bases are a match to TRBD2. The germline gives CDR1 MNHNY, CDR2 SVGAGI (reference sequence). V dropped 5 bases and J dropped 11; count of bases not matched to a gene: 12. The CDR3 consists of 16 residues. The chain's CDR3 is CASSPRGLAGGREQYF. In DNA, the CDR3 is TGTGCCAGCAGTCCTCGCGGACTAGCGGGGGGGCGGGAGCAGTACTTC.

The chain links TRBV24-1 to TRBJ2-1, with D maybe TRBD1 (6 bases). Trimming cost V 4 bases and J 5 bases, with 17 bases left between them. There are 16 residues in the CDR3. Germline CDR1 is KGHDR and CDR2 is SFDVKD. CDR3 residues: CATSDWGHTLDNEQFF. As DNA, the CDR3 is TGTGCCACCAGTGACTGGGGACACACGCTAGACAATGAGCAGTTCTTC.

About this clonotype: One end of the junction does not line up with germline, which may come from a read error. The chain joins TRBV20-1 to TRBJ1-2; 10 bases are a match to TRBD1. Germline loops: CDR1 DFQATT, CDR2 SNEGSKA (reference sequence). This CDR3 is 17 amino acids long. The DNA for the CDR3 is TGCAGTGCTAGAGCATCCGGGACAGGGGCCCTTAACTACGGCTACACCTTC. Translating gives CSARASGTGALNYGYTF.

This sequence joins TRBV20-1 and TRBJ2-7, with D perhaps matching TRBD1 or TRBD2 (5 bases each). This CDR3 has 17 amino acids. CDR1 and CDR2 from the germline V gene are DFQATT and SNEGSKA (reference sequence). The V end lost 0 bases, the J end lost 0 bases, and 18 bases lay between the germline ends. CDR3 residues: CSARERYRGALSYEQYF. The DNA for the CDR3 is TGCAGTGCTAGAGAAAGGTATAGAGGGGCCCTCTCCTACGAGCAGTACTTC.

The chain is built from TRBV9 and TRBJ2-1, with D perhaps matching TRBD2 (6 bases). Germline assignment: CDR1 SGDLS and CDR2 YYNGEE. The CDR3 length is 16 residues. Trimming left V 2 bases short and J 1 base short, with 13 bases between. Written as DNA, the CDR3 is TGTGCCAGCAGCGTTGGGGGAGGAGGATCCTACAATGAGCAGTTCTTC. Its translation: CASSVGGGGSYNEQFF.

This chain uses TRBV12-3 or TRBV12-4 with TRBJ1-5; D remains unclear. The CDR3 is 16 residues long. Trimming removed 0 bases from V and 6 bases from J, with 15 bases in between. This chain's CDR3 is CASSLALSGFFQPQHF. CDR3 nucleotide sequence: TGTGCCAGCAGTTTAGCCCTTTCGGGGTTCTTTCAGCCCCAGCATTTT.

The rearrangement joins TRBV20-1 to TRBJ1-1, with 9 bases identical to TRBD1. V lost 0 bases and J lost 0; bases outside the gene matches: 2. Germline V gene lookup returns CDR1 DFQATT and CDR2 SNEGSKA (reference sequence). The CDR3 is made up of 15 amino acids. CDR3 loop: CSARDGDRVNTEAFF. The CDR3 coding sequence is TGCAGTGCTAGAGACGGGGACAGGGTGAACACTGAAGCTTTCTTT.

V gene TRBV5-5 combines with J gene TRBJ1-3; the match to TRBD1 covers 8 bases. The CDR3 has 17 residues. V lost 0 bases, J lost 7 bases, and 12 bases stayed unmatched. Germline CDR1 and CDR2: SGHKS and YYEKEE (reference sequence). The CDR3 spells CASSLVVGTGQPNTIYF. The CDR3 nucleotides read TGTGCCAGCAGCTTGGTAGTCGGGACAGGACAACCCAACACCATATATTTT.

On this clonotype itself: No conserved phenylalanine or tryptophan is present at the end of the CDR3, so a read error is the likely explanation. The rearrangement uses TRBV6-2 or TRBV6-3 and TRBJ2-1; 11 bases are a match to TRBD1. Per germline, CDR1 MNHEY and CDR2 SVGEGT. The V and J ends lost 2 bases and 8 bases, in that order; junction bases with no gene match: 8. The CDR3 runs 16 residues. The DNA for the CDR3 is TGTGCCAGCAGTTACGCTGGGACAGGGGGGTTTTATGAGCAGTTCTTG. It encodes CASSYAGTGGFYEQFL.

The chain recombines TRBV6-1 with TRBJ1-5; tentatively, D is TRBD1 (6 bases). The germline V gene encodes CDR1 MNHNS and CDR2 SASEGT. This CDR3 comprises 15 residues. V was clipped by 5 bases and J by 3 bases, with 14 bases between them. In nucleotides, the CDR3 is TGTGCCAGCAGTAACTGGGGACAAGTCAATCAGCCCCAGCATTTT. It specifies CASSNWGQVNQPQHF.

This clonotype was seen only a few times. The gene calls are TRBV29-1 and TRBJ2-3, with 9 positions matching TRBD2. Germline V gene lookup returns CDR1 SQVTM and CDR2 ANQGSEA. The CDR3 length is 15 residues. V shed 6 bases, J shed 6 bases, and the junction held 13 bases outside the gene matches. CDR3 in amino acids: CSVEPGLATLDTQYF. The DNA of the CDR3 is TGCAGCGTAGAACCGGGACTAGCAACCTTGGATACGCAGTATTTT.

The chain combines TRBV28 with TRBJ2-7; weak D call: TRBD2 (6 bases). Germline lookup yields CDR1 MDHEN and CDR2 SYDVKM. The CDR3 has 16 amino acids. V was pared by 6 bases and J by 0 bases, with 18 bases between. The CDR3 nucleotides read TGTGCCAGCAGCTTAACCCGACGGGGGAGCTCCTACGAGCAGTACTTC. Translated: CASSLTRRGSSYEQYF.

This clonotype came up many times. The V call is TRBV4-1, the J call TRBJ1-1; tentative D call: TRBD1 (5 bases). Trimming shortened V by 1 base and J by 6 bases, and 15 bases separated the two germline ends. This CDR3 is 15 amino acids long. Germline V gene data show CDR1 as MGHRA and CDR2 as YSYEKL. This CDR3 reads CASSQGFARVAEAFF. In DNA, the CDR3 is TGCGCCAGCAGCCAAGGTTTCGCCAGGGTAGCTGAAGCTTTCTTT.

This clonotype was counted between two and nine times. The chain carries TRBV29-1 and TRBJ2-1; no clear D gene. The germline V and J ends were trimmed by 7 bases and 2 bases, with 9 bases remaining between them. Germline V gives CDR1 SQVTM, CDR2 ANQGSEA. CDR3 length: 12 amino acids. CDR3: CSGLTPYNEQFF. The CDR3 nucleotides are TGCAGCGGCTTGACTCCCTACAATGAGCAGTTCTTC.

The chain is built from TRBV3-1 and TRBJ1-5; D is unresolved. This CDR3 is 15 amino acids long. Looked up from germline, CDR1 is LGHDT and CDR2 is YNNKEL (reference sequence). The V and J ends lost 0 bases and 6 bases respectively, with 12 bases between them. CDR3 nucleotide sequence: TGTGCCAGCAGCCAAGATGTATCCTACCTTCAGCCCCAGCATTTT. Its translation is CASSQDVSYLQPQHF.

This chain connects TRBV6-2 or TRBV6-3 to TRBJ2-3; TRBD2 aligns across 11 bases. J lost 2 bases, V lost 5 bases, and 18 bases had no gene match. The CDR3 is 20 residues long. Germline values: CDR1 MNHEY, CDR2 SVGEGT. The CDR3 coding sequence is TGTGCCAGCAGTAAGATACCGGGACTAGCGGACAGGGGCAACACAGATACGCAGTATTTT. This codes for CASSKIPGLADRGNTDTQYF.

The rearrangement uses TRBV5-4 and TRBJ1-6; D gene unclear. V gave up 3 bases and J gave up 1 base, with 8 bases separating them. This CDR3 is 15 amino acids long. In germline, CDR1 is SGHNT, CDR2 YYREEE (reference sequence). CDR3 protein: CASSYHSSYNSPLHF. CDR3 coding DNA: TGTGCCAGCAGCTATCACAGTTCCTATAATTCACCCCTCCACTTT.